This TCR beta chain was sequenced in a study of T cells in Graves' hyperthyroidism and ophthalmopathy. Researchers amplified the TCR beta CDR3 regions from RNA transcripts. With the HTBI primer set, the TCR CDR3 went through a first round of RT-PCR. TCRdb re-derived calls from the multiplex PCR reads in MiXCR, one entry per CDR3 protein. Of hundreds of thousands of distinct CDR3 sequences in the sample, around 39% are singletons; the top ten hold approximately 10%. V lost 3 bases to trimming and J lost 8 bases, with 20 bases between them. Germline V gives CDR1 SGHTA, CDR2 FQGNSA. CDR3 length: 16 amino acids.

Input material: blood. The chain links TRBV7-2 to TRBJ1-3, with D perhaps matching TRBD1 (5 bases). This clonotype originated in a man younger than 30 with Graves' hyperthyroidism. DNA of the CDR3: TGTGCCAGCAGCTTCTTTGGCAGATCCACGGGGGACACCATATATTTT. This translates into CASSFFGRSTGDTIYF.